The next 18 T cell receptor beta chains were all read from a single sample in a study of shared clonotypes between healthy human individuals. Assay used: immunoSEQ multiplex PCR; TCRdb lists only in-frame clones, some missing. This table has 2 million to 2.5 million clones, nearly 97% appearing once. Sample: naive CD4+ T cells sorted from blood. The subset: CD45RA+ positively selected. The source is a man younger than 30 in good health.

The chain uses TRBV7-2 and TRBJ2-1, with TRBD1 identical over 8 bases. The CDR3 covers 14 residues. Looked up from germline, CDR1 is SGHTA and CDR2 is FQGNSA. The V gene end was trimmed by 4 bases and the J gene end by 10 bases; junction bases not matched to a gene: 9. The CDR3 spells CASSSQRTGNEQFF. The CDR3 DNA follows: TGTGCCAGCAGCTCTCAGAGGACAGGGAACGAGCAGTTCTTC.

The chain couples TRBV4-3 to TRBJ1-1, with 8 bases lining up with TRBD1. Germline CDR1 and CDR2: LGHNA and YSLEER. This CDR3 has 15 residues. V shed 1 base and J 8 bases; nucleotides not matched to a gene: 9. CDR3 protein: CASSQGTGSPPEAFF. The CDR3 DNA reads as TGCGCCAGCAGCCAAGGGACAGGGTCCCCCCCAGAAGCTTTCTTT.

This rearrangement joins TRBV7-8 to TRBJ1-4; D not resolved. This CDR3 comprises 14 residues. Germline V gene sequence: CDR1 SGHVS, CDR2 FQNEAQ. The V gene lost 1 base and the J gene lost 7 bases, with 10 bases spanning the gap. The CDR3 DNA sequence: TGTGCCAGCAGCTTAGGGGCGGGAGGTGAAAAACTGTTTTTT. It encodes CASSLGAGGEKLFF. Full variable domain (rest looked up from reference TRBV7-8 and TRBJ1-4): GAGVSQSPRYKVAKRGQDVALRCDPISGHVSLFWYQQALGQGPEFLTYFQNEAQLDKSGLPSDRFFAERPEGSVSTLKIQRTQQEDSAVYLCASSLGAGGEKLFFGSGTQLSVL.

This rearrangement joins TRBV14 to TRBJ1-2; D remains ambiguous. Looked up from germline, CDR1 is SGHDN and CDR2 is FVKESK. V lost 4 bases and J lost 1, with 4 bases in between. The CDR3 runs 12 residues. CDR3 sequence (DNA): TGTGCCAGCAGCCCGATTAACTATGGCTACACCTTC. Amino acid sequence: CASSPINYGYTF. Complete variable domain (other parts from reference TRBV14 and TRBJ1-2): EAGVTQFPSHSVIEKGQTVTLRCDPISGHDNLYWYRRVMGKEIKFLLHFVKESKQDESGMPNNRFLAERTGGTYSTLKVQPAELEDSGVYFCASSPINYGYTFGSGTRLTVV.

As regards this clone: The identical CDR3 is also encoded by other nucleotide sequences in the sample. The V gene is TRBV28, the J gene TRBJ1-1; 7 bases line up with TRBD1. CDR1 and CDR2 (germline): MDHEN, SYDVKM. V lost 4 bases, J lost 3 bases, and 5 bases stayed unmatched. There are 14 residues in the CDR3. The CDR3 region is CASSSGTADTEAFF. For the CDR3, the DNA is TGTGCCAGCAGTTCCGGGACAGCGGACACTGAAGCTTTCTTT.

The chain has TRBV5-1 and TRBJ2-7; no firm D call. Germline V gene sequence: CDR1 SGHRS, CDR2 YFSETQ. The CDR3 length is 15 residues. V was trimmed by 0 bases and J by 0 bases, leaving 10 bases between them. The CDR3 reads CASSLALPSSYEQYF. CDR3 coding DNA: TGCGCCAGCAGCTTGGCACTGCCGAGCTCCTACGAGCAGTACTTC.

The chain combines TRBV9 with TRBJ2-7; TRBD1 matches 7 bases. Trimming cost V 3 bases and J 4 bases; bases outside gene matches: 10. Germline assignment: CDR1 SGDLS and CDR2 YYNGEE. The CDR3 runs 15 residues. In DNA, the CDR3 is TGTGCCAGCAGCGGGGGACAGTGGATGGGGTACGAGCAGTACTTC. Protein: CASSGGQWMGYEQYF.

About this clone: At the DNA level, this CDR3 is encoded by other sequences in the same sample as well. The chain employs TRBV5-4 and TRBJ2-1; D is possibly TRBD1 (7 bases). Looked up from germline, CDR1 is SGHNT and CDR2 is YYREEE (reference sequence). Trimming pared 2 bases from V and 0 bases from J, leaving 12 bases between. The CDR3 covers 16 residues. Here the CDR3 reads CASSLGGGGSYNEQFF. The CDR3 DNA sequence: TGTGCCAGCAGCTTAGGAGGGGGCGGCTCCTACAATGAGCAGTTCTTC.

On this clone itself: This CDR3 is also generated by other DNA sequences in the sample. J is TRBJ2-7 and V is TRBV27, with TRBD2 matching 13 bases. The ends lost 5 bases at V and 1 base at J; junction bases unmatched: 2. The CDR3 consists of 15 residues. Germline V gives CDR1 MNHEY, CDR2 SMNVEV (reference sequence). DNA for the CDR3: TGTGCCAGCAGTCGGACTAGCGGGGGTTCCTACGAGCAGTACTTC. This translates into CASSRTSGGSYEQYF.

J is TRBJ2-7 and V is TRBV14; D call uncertain. Germline CDR1 is SGHDN and CDR2 is FVKESK. The V end was cut by 1 base, the J end by 12 bases, with 16 bases between. This CDR3 spans 13 amino acids. The CDR3 region is CASSQAIVPARYF. For the CDR3, the DNA is TGTGCCAGCAGCCAAGCAATCGTTCCGGCGAGGTACTTC.

Concerning this clone itself: This sample includes further DNA sequences coding for the same CDR3. J is TRBJ2-2 and V is TRBV5-1, with no clear D. The CDR3 contains 15 residues. Looked up from germline, CDR1 is SGHRS and CDR2 is YFSETQ. V lost 1 base to trimming and J lost 0 bases, with 7 bases between them. CDR3 loop: CASSLRTANTGELFF. The CDR3 DNA sequence: TGCGCCAGCAGCTTGCGTACAGCGAACACCGGGGAGCTGTTTTTT.

The rearrangement joins TRBV6-5 to TRBJ2-7; D is perhaps TRBD2 (5 bases). V was trimmed by 6 bases and J by 5 bases, leaving 8 bases between them. The CDR3 sequence is 11 residues long. Germline CDR1 is MNHEY and CDR2 is SVGAGI. The DNA for the CDR3 is TGTGCCAGCAGGCGGGCCCACGAGCAGTACTTC. As protein: CASRRAHEQYF.

Concerning this clone itself: Other DNA sequences in the sample encode the same CDR3. The chain links TRBV5-1 to TRBJ2-7; D is undetermined. Trimming removed 0 bases at V and 2 bases at J, with 9 bases between. CDR3 length: 14 residues. Germline CDR1 SGHRS, CDR2 YFSETQ. CDR3 amino acids: CASSLGQGPYEQYF. DNA for the CDR3: TGCGCCAGCAGCTTGGGACAAGGCCCCTACGAGCAGTACTTC.

This clone was counted once. The J gene is TRBJ2-1, the V gene TRBV6-1; 7 bases fit TRBD2. J gave up 2 bases and V 8 bases, and 6 bases lay outside the gene matches. Germline V gene lookup returns CDR1 MNHNS and CDR2 SASEGT. This CDR3 spans 14 amino acids. The CDR3 DNA follows: TGTGCCAGCTATGGGGACTACCCCTACAATGAGCAGTTCTTC. As protein: CASYGDYPYNEQFF.

In this sample, this clone turned up a few times. This chain joins TRBV11-2 and TRBJ1-2; D is possibly TRBD1 (5 bases). In germline, CDR1 is SGHAT, CDR2 FQNNGV. CDR3 length: 15 residues. The V end lost 2 bases, the J end lost 0 bases, and 10 bases lay between the germline ends. CDR3 bases: TGTGCCAGCAGCTTAAGGGGCCGAGCTAACTATGGCTACACCTTC. Translated: CASSLRGRANYGYTF.

The chain uses TRBV21-1 and TRBJ2-7; the D call TRBD2 from the table was never checked on the DNA. TRBV21-1 is a listed pseudogene. This CDR3 comprises 20 residues. The CDR3 region has the DNA TGTGCCAGCAGCATAAAATCTTCCCCTCTTCTAGCGGGAGGGAACGACGAGCAGTACTTC. Its translation is CASSIKSSPLLAGGNDEQYF.

The chain has TRBV27 and TRBJ2-7, with TRBD2 as a possible D gene (5 bases). This CDR3 region has 15 residues. In germline, CDR1 is MNHEY, CDR2 SMNVEV (reference sequence). The V end was cut by 4 bases, the J end by 3 bases, with 16 bases between. CDR3 amino acids: CASSSLDFTSYEQYF. CDR3 DNA: TGTGCCAGCAGTTCGCTGGACTTTACAAGCTACGAGCAGTACTTC.

This sequence joins TRBV7-2 and TRBJ2-7; 8 bases map to TRBD1. The CDR3 loop spans 15 amino acids. Germline CDR1 is SGHTA and CDR2 is FQGNSA. V shed 8 bases, J shed 3 bases, and the junction held 12 bases outside the gene matches. The CDR3 DNA sequence: TGTGCCAGCGGAGGCGGGACAGGTCAGTACTACGAGCAGTACTTC. This codes for CASGGGTGQYYEQYF.